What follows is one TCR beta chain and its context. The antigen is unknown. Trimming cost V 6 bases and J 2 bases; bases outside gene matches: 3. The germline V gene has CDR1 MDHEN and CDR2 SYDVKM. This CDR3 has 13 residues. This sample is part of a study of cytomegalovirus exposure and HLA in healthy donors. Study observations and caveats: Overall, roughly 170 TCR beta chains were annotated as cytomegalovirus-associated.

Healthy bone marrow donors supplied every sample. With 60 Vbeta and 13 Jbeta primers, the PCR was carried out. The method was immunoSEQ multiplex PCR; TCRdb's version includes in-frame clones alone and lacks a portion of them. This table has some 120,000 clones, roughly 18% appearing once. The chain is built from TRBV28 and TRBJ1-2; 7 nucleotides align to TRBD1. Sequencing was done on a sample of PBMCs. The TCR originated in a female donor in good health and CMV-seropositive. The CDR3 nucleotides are TGTGCCAGCAGCCTGACAGGGAACTATGGCTACACCTTC. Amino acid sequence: CASSLTGNYGYTF.